Listed below are T cell receptor beta chains from one sample, sequenced in a study of blood T cells in healthy people across ages. TCRdb reprocessed the 5' RACE reads with MiXCR, giving one entry per CDR3 protein. Of around 900,000 distinct CDR3 sequences listed, 25% to 30% were seen once; the top ten hold 15% to 20%. What was sequenced was blood. The receptor set was obtained from a woman aged 80 or over in good health. Each CDR3 is given with its conserved first and last residue. A D gene is named only where the DNA matches it firmly. The size of a clone is reported for some rows only, either as once, few or many, or as a class for expanded clones.

>TRBD1|many|TRBJ2-3|TRBV11-2
TGTGCCAGCAGGACAGGGCTGGGAGATACGCAGTATTTT
CASRTGLGDTQYF
>TRBD2|few|TRBJ2-7|TRBV6-2/TRBV6-3
TGTGCCAGCAGACGCCTAGGAAGCGGGGGTCTTGAGCAGTACTTC
CASRRLGSGGLEQYF
>NA|many|TRBJ2-5|TRBV5-5
TGTGCCAGCAGCCTACAGCCGGAGACCCAGTACTTC
CASSLQPETQYF
>TRBD1|few|TRBJ2-2|TRBV3-1
TGTGCCAGCAGCCGAAACAGGGGAAAGAACACCGGGGAGCTGTTTTTT
CASSRNRGKNTGELFF
>TRBD1|few|TRBJ2-7|TRBV5-1
TGCGCCAGCAGCGTCTCGGGACAGGGGGCGGGCGAGCAGTACTTC
CASSVSGQGAGEQYF
>TRBD2|many|TRBJ2-5|TRBV6-6
TGTGCCAGCAGTTACACAACCGGGACTAGAGCCCAAGAGACCCAGTACTTC
CASSYTTGTRAQETQYF
>NA|few|TRBJ2-3|TRBV4-2
TGTGCCAGCAGCCAAGAGCTAGGAACAGATACGCAGTATTTT
CASSQELGTDTQYF
>NA|many|TRBJ1-5|TRBV6-2/TRBV6-3
TGTGCCAGCGGTGATCAGCCCCAGCATTTT
CASGDQPQHF
>TRBD2|many|TRBJ2-3|TRBV20-1
TGCAGTGCTAGCGGACTAGCGTCAAGTCATACGCAGTATTTT
CSASGLASSHTQYF
>NA|few|TRBJ1-1|TRBV7-9
TGTGCCAGCCTTAGCGAGGGAGCTGAATATGAAGCTTTCTTT
CASLSEGAEYEAFF
>TRBD1|few|TRBJ1-1|TRBV30
TGTGCCTGGAGAGGGACAGGGGGCACTGAAGCTTTCTTT
CAWRGTGGTEAFF
>TRBD2|few|TRBJ2-7|TRBV3-1
TGTGCCAGCAGCCGAGGACTAGCGGGAGTTACCTACGAGCAGTACTTC
CASSRGLAGVTYEQYF
>NA|few|TRBJ1-2|TRBV11-2
TGTGCCAGCAGCTTTTACAGCAGTGAGGTGGAGGGCTACACCTTC
CASSFYSSEVEGYTF
>NA|NA|TRBJ1-5|TRBV12-3/TRBV12-4
TGTGCCAGCAGTTCACGACCCAATCAGCCCCAGCATTTT
CASSSRPNQPQHF
>NA|many|TRBJ2-1|TRBV7-2
TGTGCCAGCAGCTCATCCTACAGGGATTGGGAGCAGTTCTTC
CASSSSYRDWEQFF
>NA|many|TRBJ1-2|TRBV5-1
TGCGCCAGCAGCTTGGACGGCCCCAACTATGGCTACACCTTC
CASSLDGPNYGYTF
>NA|many|TRBJ2-7|TRBV7-2
TGTGCCAGCAGCCCCCAAACCGTTTACGAGCAGTACTTC
CASSPQTVYEQYF
>TRBD1|many|TRBJ2-1|TRBV7-9
TGTGCCAGCAGCTTCGGGACAGGGGGCGCCGCGGATGAGCAGTTCTTC
CASSFGTGGAADEQFF
>NA|many|TRBJ1-2|TRBV5-5
TGTGCCAGCAGCATGCAGACGGTCCCAAATAACTATGGCTACACCTTC
CASSMQTVPNNYGYTF
>NA|few|TRBJ1-5|TRBV20-1
TGCAGTGCCGGGAGGAGGTTGTCAGCGACAGAGCCCCAGCATTTT
CSAGRRLSATEPQHF
>NA|NA|TRBJ2-7|TRBV11-3
TGTGCCAGCAGCTTAGATCGGGTGCGAAATGAGCAGTACTTC
CASSLDRVRNEQYF
>NA|NA|TRBJ2-3|TRBV12-3/TRBV12-4
TGTGCAGATAGCCTAGGAGTGAGAGCAGATACGCAGTATTTT
CADSLGVRADTQYF